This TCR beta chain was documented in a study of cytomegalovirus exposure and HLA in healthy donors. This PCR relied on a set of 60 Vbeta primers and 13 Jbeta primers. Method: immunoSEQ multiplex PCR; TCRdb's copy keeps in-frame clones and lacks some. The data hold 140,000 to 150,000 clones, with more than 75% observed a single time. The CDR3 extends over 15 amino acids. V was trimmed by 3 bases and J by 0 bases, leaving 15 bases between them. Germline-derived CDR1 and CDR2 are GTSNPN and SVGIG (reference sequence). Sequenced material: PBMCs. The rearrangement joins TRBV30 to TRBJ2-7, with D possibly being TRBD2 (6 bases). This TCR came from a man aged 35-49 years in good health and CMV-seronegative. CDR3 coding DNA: TGTGCCTGGAGCGGCGGGACGGTGAGCTCCTACGAGCAGTACTTC. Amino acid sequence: CAWSGGTVSSYEQYF.